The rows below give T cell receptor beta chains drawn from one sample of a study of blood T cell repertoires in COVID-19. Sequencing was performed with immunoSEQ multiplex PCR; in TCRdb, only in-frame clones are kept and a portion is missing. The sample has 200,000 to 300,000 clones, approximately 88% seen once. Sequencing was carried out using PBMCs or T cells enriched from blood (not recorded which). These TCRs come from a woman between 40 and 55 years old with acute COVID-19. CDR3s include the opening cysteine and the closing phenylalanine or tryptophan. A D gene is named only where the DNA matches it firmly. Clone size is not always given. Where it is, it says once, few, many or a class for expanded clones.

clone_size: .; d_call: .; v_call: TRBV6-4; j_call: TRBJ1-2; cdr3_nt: TGTGCCAGCAGTGACTCGCCAGGGGACCTCTATGGCTACACCTTC; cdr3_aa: CASSDSPGDLYGYTF
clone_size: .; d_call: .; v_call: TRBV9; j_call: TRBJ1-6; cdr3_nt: TGTGCCAGCAGCACCGGGGAGGGTTCACCCCTCCACTTT; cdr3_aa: CASSTGEGSPLHF
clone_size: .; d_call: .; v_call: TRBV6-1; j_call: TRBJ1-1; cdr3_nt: TGTGCCAGCAGTGAACCGGGGGGCGAAGCTTTCTTT; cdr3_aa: CASSEPGGEAFF
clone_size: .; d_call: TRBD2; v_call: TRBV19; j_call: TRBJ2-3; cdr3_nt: TGTGCCAGTAGTATTTGGGCTAGCGGGAGAGCGAGCACAGATACGCAGTATTTT; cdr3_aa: CASSIWASGRASTDTQYF
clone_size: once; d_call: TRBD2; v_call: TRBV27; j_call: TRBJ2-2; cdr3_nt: TGTGCCAGCAGGGCGGCCTATCGCGGGAGATTTGACGGGGAGCTGTTTTTT; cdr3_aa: CASRAAYRGRFDGELFF
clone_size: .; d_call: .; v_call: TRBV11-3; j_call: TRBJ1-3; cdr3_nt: TGTGCCAGCAGCTTTGGACTCCTCTCTGGAAACACCATATATTTT; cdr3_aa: CASSFGLLSGNTIYF
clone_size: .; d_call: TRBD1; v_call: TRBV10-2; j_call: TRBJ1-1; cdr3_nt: TGCGCCAGCAATAAACAGGGGAACCCTGAAGCTTTCTTT; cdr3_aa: CASNKQGNPEAFF
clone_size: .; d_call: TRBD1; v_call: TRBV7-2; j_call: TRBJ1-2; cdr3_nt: TGTGCCAGCAGCTCAAGACAGGGGGCGCATGGCTACACCTTC; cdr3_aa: CASSSRQGAHGYTF
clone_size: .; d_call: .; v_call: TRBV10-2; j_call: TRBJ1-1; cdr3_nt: TGCGCCAGGGCCAGGCCGGAGAACACTGAAGCTTTCTTT; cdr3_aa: CARARPENTEAFF
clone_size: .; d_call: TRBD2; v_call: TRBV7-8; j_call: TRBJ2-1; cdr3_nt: TGTGCCAGCAGCAAACGGACTAGCGGGAGCGGGGACAATGAGCAGTTCTTC; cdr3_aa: CASSKRTSGSGDNEQFF
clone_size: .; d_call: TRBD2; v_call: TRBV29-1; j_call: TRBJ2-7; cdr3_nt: TGCAGCGTTGAATCCGAGCGGGGGGTCTACGAGCAGTACTTC; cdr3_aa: CSVESERGVYEQYF